This entry concerns a single T cell receptor beta chain. The table lists this clonotype with a few counts. Its antigen is unknown. No clone much larger than this one lies a single base away; base qualities are absent. This record comes from a study of blood T cells in healthy people across ages (dated by TCRdb to about 2015). Broadly, across the study: Template switching captured roughly one uniquely barcoded TCR beta cDNA molecule per two T cells in model experiments. The study analyzed two additional independent replicas of 1 million unique cDNA reads from the same blood draw for two donors, one aged 18 to 30 and one aged 80 or older. Four age groups were formed from the donors: young (average roughly 15 years), middle-aged (just under 40), aged (about 68) and long-lived (82). Age-related changes in TCR beta repertoire diversity were measured in the study by deep sequencing normalized with unique cDNA molecular identifiers. To avoid experimental bias, donors of different ages were spread randomly across the sequencing lanes. Broader findings and caveats from the paper: A strong correlation was found between observed TCR beta diversity and the percentage of naive T cells measured by flow cytometry. Compared with the aged group, more naive CD4+ T cells, fewer expanded clones and increased TCR diversity were shown by the long-lived group, suggesting age selection. Because profiling used bulk unsorted PBMCs, naive and antigen-experienced compartments could not be compared conclusively. Estimates of total diversity from one million sequenced T cells were regarded as lower bounds and underestimates. Donor CMV infection status was unknown, potentially confounding age-related changes in expanded clonotypes. As age increased, observed TCR beta diversity per million T cells dropped in a roughly linear way, and a significant reduction was already evident by age 40.

Library prep was done by 5' RACE. TCRdb shows the sequencer as Illumina HiSeq 2500. A second PCR of about 6 to 12 cycles was run with a J-beta primer mix and a sample-barcoded 5' primer. A template-switch 5' adaptor carrying 12 random nucleotides introduced a unique molecular identifier onto each TCR beta cDNA molecule. At least 3 million CDR3-containing paired-end reads were obtained from each sample. First-strand cDNA was synthesized from all RNA with the Mint cDNA synthesis kit, primed by a TRBC-specific oligonucleotide. Following uracil-DNA glycosylase treatment, all cDNA underwent a first 18-cycle PCR with the universal primers M1SS and BC2_uni_R. On the study's bioinformatics: Each sample was normalized by randomly selecting 1 million high-quality reads, each carrying a distinct molecular identifier. Reads sharing molecular identifiers were discarded rather than binned into consensus sequences. MiTCR, with a Q25 quality threshold and the strictest error-elimination algorithm, was used for CDR3 identification, clonotype clustering and error correction. Lower-bound total TCR beta diversity was estimated with a nonparametric unseen species model using Euler transformation. TCRdb trimmed public reads at Q25 via fastp, called clones via MiXCR and kept in-frame beta chains. Entries are consolidated by CDR3 protein sequence, retaining the most common genes and DNA. The V and J calls were determined by TCRdb, not by the authors. This sample gives hundreds of thousands of distinct CDR3 sequences in total; roughly 49% of them show up just once. The top ten clonotypes cover roughly 31% of the sample.

The CDR3 has 15 amino acids, counting the end cysteine and phenylalanine. Just the 45-base CDR3 DNA is kept, in frame starting at base 1. V and J are truncated by 4 bases and 3 bases respectively, leaving an intervening sequence of 13 bases. Based on the germline V gene, the CDR1 and CDR2 sequences are ENHRY and SYGVKD. The approximately 39 donors, aged roughly 6 to 90 years, were systemically healthy Caucasian individuals from Russia. Each donor gave about 9.7 milliliters of peripheral blood, drawn into EDTA-treated Vacutainer tubes. Ficoll-Paque density-gradient centrifugation was used to isolate PBMCs, with at least 7 million obtained per sample. Total RNA was extracted from PBMCs with Trizol reagent, with at least 6 micrograms obtained per sample. Naive CD45RAhigh/CD27high T cell percentages were measured by flow cytometry on a PBMC aliquot from every donor.

The sequence derives from a woman between 55 and 75 years old in good health. Sequenced sample: blood. Recombination connected TRBV10-3 to TRBJ2-1; a tentative D call is TRBD1 (7 bases match). This receptor carries the CDR3 CAISGGDRGYNEQFF. The DNA sequence reads TGTGCCATCAGTGGGGGGGACAGAGGCTACAATGAGCAGTTCTTC.